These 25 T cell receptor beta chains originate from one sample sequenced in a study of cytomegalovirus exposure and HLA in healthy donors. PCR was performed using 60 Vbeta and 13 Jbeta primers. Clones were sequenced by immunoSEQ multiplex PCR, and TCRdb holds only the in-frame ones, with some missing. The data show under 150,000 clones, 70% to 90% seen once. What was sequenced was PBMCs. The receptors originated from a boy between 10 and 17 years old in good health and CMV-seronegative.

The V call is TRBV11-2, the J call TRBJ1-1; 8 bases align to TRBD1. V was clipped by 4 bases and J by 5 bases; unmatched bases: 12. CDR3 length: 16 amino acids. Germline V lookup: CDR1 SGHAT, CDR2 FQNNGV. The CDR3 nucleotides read TGTGCCAGCAGCTACTCTAGCCAAACAGGGGGGACTGAAGCTTTCTTT. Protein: CASSYSSQTGGTEAFF.

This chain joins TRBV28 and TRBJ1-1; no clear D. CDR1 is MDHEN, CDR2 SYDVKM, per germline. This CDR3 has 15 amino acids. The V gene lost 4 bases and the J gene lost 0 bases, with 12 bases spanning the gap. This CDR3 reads CASSSGGGVNTEAFF. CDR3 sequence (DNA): TGTGCCAGCAGTTCAGGAGGCGGGGTGAACACTGAAGCTTTCTTT.

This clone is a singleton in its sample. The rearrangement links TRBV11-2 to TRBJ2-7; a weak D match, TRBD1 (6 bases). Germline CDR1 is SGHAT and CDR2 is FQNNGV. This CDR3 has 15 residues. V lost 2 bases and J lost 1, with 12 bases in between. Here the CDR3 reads CASSLTRDRSYEQYF. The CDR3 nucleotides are TGTGCCAGCAGCTTAACCAGAGACAGGTCCTACGAGCAGTACTTC.

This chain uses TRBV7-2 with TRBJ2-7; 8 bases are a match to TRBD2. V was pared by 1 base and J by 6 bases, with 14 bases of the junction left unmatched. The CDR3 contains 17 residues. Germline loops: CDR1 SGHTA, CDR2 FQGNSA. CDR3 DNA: TGTGCCAGCAGCTTAGTAGGGGGAAGCGGGAGTTCGGCCGAGCAGTACTTC. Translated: CASSLVGGSGSSAEQYF. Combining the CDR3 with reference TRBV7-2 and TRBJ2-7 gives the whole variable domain GAGVSQSPSNKVTEKGKDVELRCDPISGHTALYWYRQSLGQGLEFLIYFQGNSAPDKSGLPSDRFSAERTGGSVSTLTIQRTQQEDSAVYLCASSLVGGSGSSAEQYFGPGTRLTVT.

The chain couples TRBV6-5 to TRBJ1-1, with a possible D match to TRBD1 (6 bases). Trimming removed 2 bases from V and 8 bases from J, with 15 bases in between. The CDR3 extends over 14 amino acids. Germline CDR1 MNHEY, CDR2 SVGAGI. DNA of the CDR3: TGTGCCAGCAGTTACGCCGGGGGGCCGCGGGAAGCTTTCTTT. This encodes CASSYAGGPREAFF.

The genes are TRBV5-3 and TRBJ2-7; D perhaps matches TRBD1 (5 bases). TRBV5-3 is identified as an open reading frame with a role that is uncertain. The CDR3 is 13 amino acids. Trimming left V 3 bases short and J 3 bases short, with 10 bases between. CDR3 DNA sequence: TGTGCCAGAAGCTCGCAGGGATACTACGAGCAGTACTTC. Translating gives CARSSQGYYEQYF.

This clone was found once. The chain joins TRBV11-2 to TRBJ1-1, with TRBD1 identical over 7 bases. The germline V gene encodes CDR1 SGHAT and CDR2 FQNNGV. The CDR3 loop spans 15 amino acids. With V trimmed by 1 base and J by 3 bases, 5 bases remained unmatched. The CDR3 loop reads CASSLGLGTDTEAFF. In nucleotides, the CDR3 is TGTGCCAGCAGCTTAGGTCTCGGGACAGACACTGAAGCTTTCTTT.

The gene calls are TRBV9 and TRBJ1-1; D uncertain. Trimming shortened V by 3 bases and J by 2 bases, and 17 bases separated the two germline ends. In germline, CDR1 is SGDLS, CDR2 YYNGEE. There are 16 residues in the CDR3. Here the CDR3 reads CASSGRGKDGNTEAFF. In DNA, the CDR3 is TGTGCCAGCAGCGGAAGAGGTAAAGATGGAAACACTGAAGCTTTCTTT.

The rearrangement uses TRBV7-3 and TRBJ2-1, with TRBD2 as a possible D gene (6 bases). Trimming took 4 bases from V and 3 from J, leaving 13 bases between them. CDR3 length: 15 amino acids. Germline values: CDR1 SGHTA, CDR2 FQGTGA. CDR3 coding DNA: TGTGCCAGCAGCTCCCCTGCGGGAAACTACAATGAGCAGTTCTTC. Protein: CASSSPAGNYNEQFF.

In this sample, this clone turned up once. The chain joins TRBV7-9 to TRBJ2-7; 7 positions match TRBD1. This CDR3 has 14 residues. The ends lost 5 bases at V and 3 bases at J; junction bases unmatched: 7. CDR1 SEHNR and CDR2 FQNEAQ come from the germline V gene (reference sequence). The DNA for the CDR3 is TGTGCCAGCAGCGCACAGGGGTCTAACTACGAGCAGTACTTC. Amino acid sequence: CASSAQGSNYEQYF. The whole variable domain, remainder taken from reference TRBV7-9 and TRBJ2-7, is DTGVSQNPRHKITKRGQNVTFRCDPISEHNRLYWYRQTLGQGPEFLTYFQNEAQLEKSRLLSDRFSAERPKGSFSTLEIQRTEQGDSAMYLCASSAQGSNYEQYFGPGTRLTVT.

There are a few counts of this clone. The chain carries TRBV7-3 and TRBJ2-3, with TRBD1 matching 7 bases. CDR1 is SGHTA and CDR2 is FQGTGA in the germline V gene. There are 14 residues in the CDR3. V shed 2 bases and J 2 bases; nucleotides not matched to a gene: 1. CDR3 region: CASSLQGDTDTQYF. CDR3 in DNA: TGTGCCAGCAGCTTACAGGGGGACACAGATACGCAGTATTTT. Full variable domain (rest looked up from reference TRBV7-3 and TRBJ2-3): GAGVSQTPSNKVTEKGKYVELRCDPISGHTALYWYRQSLGQGPEFLIYFQGTGAADDSGLPNDRFFAVRPEGSVSTLKIQRTERGDSAVYLCASSLQGDTDTQYFGPGTRLTVL.

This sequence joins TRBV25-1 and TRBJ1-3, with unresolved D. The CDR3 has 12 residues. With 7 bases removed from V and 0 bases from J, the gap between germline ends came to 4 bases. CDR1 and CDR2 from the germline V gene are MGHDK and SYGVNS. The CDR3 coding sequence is TGTGCCAGCACAGGCTCTGGAAACACCATATATTTT. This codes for CASTGSGNTIYF.

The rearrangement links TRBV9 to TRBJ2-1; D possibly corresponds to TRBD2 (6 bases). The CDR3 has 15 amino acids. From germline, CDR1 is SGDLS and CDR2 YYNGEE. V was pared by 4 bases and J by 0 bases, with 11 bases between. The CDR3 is CASSPAGYSYNEQFF. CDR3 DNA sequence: TGTGCCAGCAGCCCAGCGGGTTACTCCTACAATGAGCAGTTCTTC.

This CDR3 is CASSLGQGSNSPLHF. DNA of the CDR3: TGTGCCAGCAGCTTGGGCCAGGGATCTAATTCACCCCTCCACTTT. The chain uses TRBV5-6 and TRBJ1-6; perhaps TRBD1 as D (5 bases). Germline V gives CDR1 SGHDT, CDR2 YYEEEE. V lost 0 bases to trimming and J lost 6 bases, with 10 bases between them. The CDR3 spans 15 residues.

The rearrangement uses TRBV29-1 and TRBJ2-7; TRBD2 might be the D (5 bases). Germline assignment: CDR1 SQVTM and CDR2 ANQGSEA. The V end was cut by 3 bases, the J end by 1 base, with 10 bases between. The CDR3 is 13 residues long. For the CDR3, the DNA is TGCAGCGTTGACGGGCCGGGGTCCTACGAGCAGTACTTC. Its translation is CSVDGPGSYEQYF.

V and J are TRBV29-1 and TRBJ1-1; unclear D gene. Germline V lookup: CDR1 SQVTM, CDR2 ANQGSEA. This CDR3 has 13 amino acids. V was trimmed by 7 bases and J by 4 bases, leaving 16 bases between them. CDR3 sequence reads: CSARSRVLTEAFF. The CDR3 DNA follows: TGCAGCGCCAGGTCCCGAGTGCTCACTGAAGCTTTCTTT.

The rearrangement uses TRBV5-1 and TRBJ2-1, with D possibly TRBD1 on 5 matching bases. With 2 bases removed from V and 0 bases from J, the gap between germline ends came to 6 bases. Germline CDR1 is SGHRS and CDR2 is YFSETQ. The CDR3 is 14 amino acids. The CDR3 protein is CASSLTGSYNEQFF. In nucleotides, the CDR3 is TGCGCCAGCAGCTTAACAGGCTCCTACAATGAGCAGTTCTTC.

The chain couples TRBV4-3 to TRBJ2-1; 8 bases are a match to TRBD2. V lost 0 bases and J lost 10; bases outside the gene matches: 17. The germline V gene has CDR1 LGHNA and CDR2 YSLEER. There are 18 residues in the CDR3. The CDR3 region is CASSQDGTAGGGLEEQFF. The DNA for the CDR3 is TGCGCCAGCAGCCAAGACGGGACGGCGGGAGGTGGGTTGGAAGAGCAGTTCTTC.

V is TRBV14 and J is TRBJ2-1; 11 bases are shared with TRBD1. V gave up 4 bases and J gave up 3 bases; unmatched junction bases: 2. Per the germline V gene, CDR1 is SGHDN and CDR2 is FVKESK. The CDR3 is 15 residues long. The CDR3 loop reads CASSRDRGFYNEQFF. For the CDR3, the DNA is TGTGCCAGCAGCCGGGACAGGGGGTTCTACAATGAGCAGTTCTTC.

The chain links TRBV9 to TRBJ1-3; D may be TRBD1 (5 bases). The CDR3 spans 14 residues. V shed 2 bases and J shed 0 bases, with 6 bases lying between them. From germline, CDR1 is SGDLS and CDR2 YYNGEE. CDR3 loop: CASSVTDSGNTIYF. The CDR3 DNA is TGTGCCAGCAGCGTGACAGACTCTGGAAACACCATATATTTT.

The CDR3 DNA reads TGTGCCATCACCGGACAGACCCCCGGGACTAGCGGGGGGGTTCACTCCTACAATGAGCAGTTCTTC. It yields the protein CAITGQTPGTSGGVHSYNEQFF. The gene calls are TRBV10-3 and TRBJ2-1, with 16 bases that match TRBD2. Germline CDR1 is ENHRY and CDR2 is SYGVKD. The CDR3 length is 22 residues. J gave up 0 bases and V 7 bases, and 18 bases lay outside the gene matches.

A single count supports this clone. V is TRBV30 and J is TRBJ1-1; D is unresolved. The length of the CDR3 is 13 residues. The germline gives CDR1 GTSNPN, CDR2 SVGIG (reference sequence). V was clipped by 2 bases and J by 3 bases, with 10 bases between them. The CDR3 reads CAWSRRRDTEAFF. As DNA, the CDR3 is TGTGCCTGGAGTCGGAGGAGAGACACTGAAGCTTTCTTT.

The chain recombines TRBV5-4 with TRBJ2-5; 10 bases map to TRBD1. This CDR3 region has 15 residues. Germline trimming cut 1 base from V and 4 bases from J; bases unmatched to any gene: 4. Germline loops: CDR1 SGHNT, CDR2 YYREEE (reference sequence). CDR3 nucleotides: TGTGCCAGCAGCTTGCGGGACAGGGGTGGAGAGACCCAGTACTTC. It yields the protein CASSLRDRGGETQYF.

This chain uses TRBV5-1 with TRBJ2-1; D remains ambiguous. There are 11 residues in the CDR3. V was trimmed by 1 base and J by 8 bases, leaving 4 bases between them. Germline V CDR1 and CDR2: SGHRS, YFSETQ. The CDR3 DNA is TGCGCCAGCAGCTTGTCCTATGAGCAGTTCTTC. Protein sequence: CASSLSYEQFF.

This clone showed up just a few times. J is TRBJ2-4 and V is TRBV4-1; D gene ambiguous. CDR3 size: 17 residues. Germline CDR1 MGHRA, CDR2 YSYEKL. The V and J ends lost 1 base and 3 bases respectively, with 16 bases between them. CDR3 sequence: CASSQVTPDLGKNIQYF. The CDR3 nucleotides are TGCGCCAGCAGCCAAGTGACTCCTGATCTAGGCAAAAACATTCAGTACTTC.